The sequence of this T cell receptor beta chain was determined in a study of shared T cell receptors in the human thymus. Losses at the gene ends were 0 bases for V and 4 bases for J; bases not matched to a gene: 10. The CDR3 length is 17 residues. Germline CDR1 and CDR2: LGHNA and YSLEER. Profiling relied on immunoSEQ multiplex PCR, and the TCRdb table lists in-frame clones only, not all of them. Here the sample spans 700,000 or so clones, 80% to 90% being singletons. This sample was also put to use in a study of human thymus T cells. From that paper: Resections from corrective heart surgery supplied the thymus tissue.

The chain combines TRBV4-3 with TRBJ2-5; the match to TRBD1 covers 8 bases. The sequenced sample was thymocytes. The receptor's source is a girl in the first two years of life with a congenital heart defect. In DNA form, the CDR3 reads TGCGCCAGCAGCCAAGAAAGTCGGACAGGGCCAGGAGAGACCCAGTACTTC. Its translation is CASSQESRTGPGETQYF.